The 14 T cell receptor beta chains below all came from one sample that was sequenced in a study of OX40 agonist ivuxolimab in advanced cancers. The protocol used for the library was the immunoSEQ multiplex PCR assay. TCRdb took this table from immuneACCESS and kept in-frame rearrangements with V and J called. Such tables lack part of the clones; where checked against another copy, unresolved V genes explain under half of the gap, and the rest is unexplained. This sample has roughly 69,000 clones in its table, and 84% of those were observed once. Roughly 9.2% of the sample rests with the top ten. The sequenced sample was CD4+ or CD8+ T cells sorted from blood, obtained in a trial of the OX40 agonist ivuxolimab. Every receptor here comes from an adult with an advanced solid tumor such as melanoma, head and neck, liver or kidney cancer.

The chain recombines TRBV27 with TRBJ2-5; no reliable D call. Near its end, the DNA agrees better with TRBJ2-7, so the J call may be wrong. Per the germline V gene, CDR1 is MNHEY and CDR2 is SMNVEV (reference sequence). This CDR3 comprises 16 residues. In DNA form, the CDR3 reads TGTGCCAGCAGTCCCTTTCTCGGAAGGTCCTCCTACGAGCAGTACTTC. This encodes CASSPFLGRSSYEQYF.

This chain connects TRBV15 to TRBJ2-7; D might be TRBD1 (6 bases). Germline-derived CDR1 and CDR2 are LNHNV and YYDKDF (reference sequence). V was pared by 3 bases and J by 4 bases, with 19 bases between. The CDR3 spans 16 residues. The CDR3 loop is CATSRPLGTSGYEQYF. The CDR3, as DNA: TGTGCCACCAGCAGGCCCCTCGGGACAAGTGGATACGAGCAGTACTTC. Complete variable domain (other parts from reference TRBV15 and TRBJ2-7): DAMVIQNPRYQVTQFGKPVTLSCSQTLNHNVMYWYQQKSSQAPKLLFHYYDKDFNNEADTPDNFQSRRPNTSFCFLDIRSPGLGDTAMYLCATSRPLGTSGYEQYFGPGTRLTVT.

The gene calls are TRBV7-2 and TRBJ2-2; 7 nucleotides agree with TRBD1. The V gene end was trimmed by 4 bases and the J gene end by 7 bases; junction bases not matched to a gene: 3. This CDR3 is 13 amino acids long. CDR1 is SGHTA, CDR2 FQGNSA, per germline. The CDR3 loop reads CASSSGQFGELFF. The CDR3 region has the DNA TGTGCCAGCAGCTCGGGACAGTTCGGGGAGCTGTTTTTT.

This sequence joins TRBV30 and TRBJ1-1; no clear D gene. Germline CDR1 is GTSNPN and CDR2 is SVGIG (reference sequence). V lost 0 bases and J lost 5, with 13 bases in between. This CDR3 region has 14 residues. The CDR3 region is CAWSVGGRRTEAFF. The CDR3 DNA reads TGTGCCTGGAGTGTCGGAGGGCGCCGGACTGAAGCTTTCTTT.

This rearrangement joins TRBV27 to TRBJ2-2; 13 bases align to TRBD2. Germline-derived CDR1 and CDR2 are MNHEY and SMNVEV (reference sequence). Trimming at V came to 1 base and at J to 7 bases, leaving 12 bases not matched to a gene. The CDR3 is 19 amino acids. The chain's CDR3 is CASSLFGPGLAGIDGELFF. CDR3 sequence (DNA): TGTGCCAGCAGTTTATTTGGGCCGGGACTAGCGGGGATAGACGGGGAGCTGTTTTTT.

This chain links TRBV29-1 with TRBJ2-5; D is undetermined. This CDR3 is 13 amino acids long. Germline V gene lookup returns CDR1 SQVTM and CDR2 ANQGSEA. Trimming pared 3 bases from V and 4 bases from J, leaving 12 bases between. The CDR3: CSVDQQVRETQYF. As DNA, the CDR3 is TGCAGCGTTGATCAACAAGTTAGAGAGACCCAGTACTTC.

J is TRBJ1-1 and V is TRBV7-2; possible D gene TRBD1, 6 bases. There are 13 residues in the CDR3. In germline, CDR1 is SGHTA, CDR2 FQGNSA. V was cut by 5 bases and J by 3 bases, with 10 bases left in between. CDR3 protein: CASSPQGYTEAFF. The DNA of the CDR3 is TGTGCCAGCAGCCCCCAGGGGTACACTGAAGCTTTCTTT.

This chain joins TRBV7-9 and TRBJ2-3; 7 bases line up with TRBD1. Germline V lookup: CDR1 SEHNR, CDR2 FQNEAQ (reference sequence). The CDR3 runs to 16 residues. J lost 7 bases, V lost 0 bases, and 10 bases had no gene match. The CDR3 sequence is CASSLALDRIIHTQYF. The CDR3 nucleotides read TGTGCCAGCAGCTTAGCCCTGGACAGGATTATTCATACGCAGTATTTT.

The V gene is TRBV6-1, the J gene TRBJ1-3; D is unresolved. CDR3 length: 14 amino acids. The V and J ends lost 4 bases and 0 bases respectively, with 7 bases between them. Germline V lookup: CDR1 MNHNS, CDR2 SASEGT. The CDR3 loop reads CASSVGGSGNTIYF. The CDR3 DNA reads TGTGCCAGCAGTGTAGGTGGCTCTGGAAACACCATATATTTT.

The V and J genes are TRBV5-4 and TRBJ2-7; TRBD2 matches 10 bases. Per the germline V gene, CDR1 is SGHNT and CDR2 is YYREEE (reference sequence). This CDR3 comprises 15 residues. The V and J ends lost 5 bases and 2 bases, in that order; junction bases with no gene match: 7. CDR3: CASSLYSGGPYEQYF. The CDR3, as DNA: TGTGCCAGCAGTTTATATAGCGGGGGGCCCTACGAGCAGTACTTC.

The genes are TRBV5-1 and TRBJ2-6; no clear D. The CDR3 is 15 amino acids. V was clipped by 0 bases and J by 0 bases, with 4 bases between them. Germline V gene data show CDR1 as SGHRS and CDR2 as YFSETQ. CDR3 DNA: TGCGCCAGCAGCTTGGGGGTCTCTGGGGCCAACGTCCTGACTTTC. Encoded protein: CASSLGVSGANVLTF.

This clone was seen once. The sample contains more than one DNA sequence encoding this CDR3. The chain links TRBV9 to TRBJ1-2; 7 positions agree with TRBD1. The junction had 13 bases not matched to a gene; V was cut back by 3 bases and J by 8 bases. Looked up from germline, CDR1 is SGDLS and CDR2 is YYNGEE. This CDR3 spans 15 amino acids. The CDR3 is CASSDVRKGAVGYTF. The DNA for the CDR3 is TGTGCCAGCAGCGACGTGCGAAAGGGGGCGGTGGGCTACACCTTC.

This clone was seen a few times. The chain uses TRBV7-2 and TRBJ2-7, with 14 bases matching TRBD2. Germline lookup yields CDR1 SGHTA and CDR2 FQGNSA. The CDR3 is 16 residues long. The junction had 7 bases not matched to a gene; V was cut back by 5 bases and J by 4 bases. CDR3 protein: CASSPKGLAGVYEQYF. CDR3 nucleotide sequence: TGTGCCAGCAGCCCAAAGGGACTAGCGGGAGTATACGAGCAGTACTTC.

V usage is TRBV7-2 and J usage is TRBJ2-2; D is tentatively TRBD1 or TRBD2 (5 bases each). The V and J ends lost 4 bases and 5 bases respectively, with 20 bases between them. From germline, CDR1 is SGHTA and CDR2 FQGNSA. The CDR3 loop spans 17 amino acids. The CDR3 sequence is CASSSHRDRVRTGELFF. DNA of the CDR3: TGTGCCAGCAGCTCCCACCGGGACCGTGTGAGGACCGGGGAGCTGTTTTTT.